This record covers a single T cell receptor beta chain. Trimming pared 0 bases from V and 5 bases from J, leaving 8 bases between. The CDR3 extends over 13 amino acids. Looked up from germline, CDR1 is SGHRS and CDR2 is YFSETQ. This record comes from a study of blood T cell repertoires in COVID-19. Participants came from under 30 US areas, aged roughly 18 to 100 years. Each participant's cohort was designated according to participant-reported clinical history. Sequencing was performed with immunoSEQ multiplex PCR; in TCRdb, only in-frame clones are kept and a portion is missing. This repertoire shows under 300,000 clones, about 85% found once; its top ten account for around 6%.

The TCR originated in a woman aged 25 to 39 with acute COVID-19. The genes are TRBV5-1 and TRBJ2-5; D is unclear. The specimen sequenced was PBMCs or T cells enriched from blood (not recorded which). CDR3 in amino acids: CASSLASEETQYF. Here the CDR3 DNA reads TGCGCCAGCAGCTTGGCAAGCGAGGAGACCCAGTACTTC.